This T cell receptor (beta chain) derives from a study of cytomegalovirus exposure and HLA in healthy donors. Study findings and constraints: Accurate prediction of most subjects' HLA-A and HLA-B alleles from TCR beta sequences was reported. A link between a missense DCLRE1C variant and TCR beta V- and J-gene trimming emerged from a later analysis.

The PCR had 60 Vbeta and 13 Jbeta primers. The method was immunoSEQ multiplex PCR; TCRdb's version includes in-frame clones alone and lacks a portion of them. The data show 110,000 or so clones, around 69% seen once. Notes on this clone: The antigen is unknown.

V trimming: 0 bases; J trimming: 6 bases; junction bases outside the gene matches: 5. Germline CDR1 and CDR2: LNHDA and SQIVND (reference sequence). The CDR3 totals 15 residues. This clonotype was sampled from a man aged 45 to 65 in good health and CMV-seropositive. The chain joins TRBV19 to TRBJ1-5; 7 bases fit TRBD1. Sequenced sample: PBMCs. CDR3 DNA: TGTGCCAGTAGTATAGAGGAGGGGGCAAGTCAGCCCCAGCATTTT. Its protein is CASSIEEGASQPQHF.